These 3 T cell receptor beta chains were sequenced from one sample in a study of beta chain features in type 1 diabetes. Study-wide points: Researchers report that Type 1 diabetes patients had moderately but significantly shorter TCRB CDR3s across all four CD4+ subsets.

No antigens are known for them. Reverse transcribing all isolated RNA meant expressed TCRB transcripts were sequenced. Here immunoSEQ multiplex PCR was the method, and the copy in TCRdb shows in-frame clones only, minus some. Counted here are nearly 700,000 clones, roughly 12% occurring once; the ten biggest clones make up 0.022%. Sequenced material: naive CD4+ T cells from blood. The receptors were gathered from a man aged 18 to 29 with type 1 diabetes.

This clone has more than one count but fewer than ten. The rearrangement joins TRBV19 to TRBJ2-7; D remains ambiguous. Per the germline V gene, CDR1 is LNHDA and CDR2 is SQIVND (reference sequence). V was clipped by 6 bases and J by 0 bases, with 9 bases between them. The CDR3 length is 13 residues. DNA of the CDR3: TGTGCCAGTAGCCCGACATCCTCCTACGAGCAGTACTTC. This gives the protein CASSPTSSYEQYF.

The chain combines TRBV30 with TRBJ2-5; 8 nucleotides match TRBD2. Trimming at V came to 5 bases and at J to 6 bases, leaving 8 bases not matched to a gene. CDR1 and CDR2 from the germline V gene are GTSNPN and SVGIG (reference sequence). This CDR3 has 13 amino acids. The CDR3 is CAWEFGGAKTQYF. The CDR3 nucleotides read TGTGCCTGGGAGTTCGGGGGGGCAAAGACCCAGTACTTC.

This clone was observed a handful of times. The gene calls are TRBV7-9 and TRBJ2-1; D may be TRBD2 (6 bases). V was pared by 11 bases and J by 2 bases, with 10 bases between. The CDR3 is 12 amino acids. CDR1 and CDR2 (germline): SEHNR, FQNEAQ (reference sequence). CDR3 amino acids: CAPGGPYNEQFF. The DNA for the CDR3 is TGTGCCCCCGGAGGGCCCTACAATGAGCAGTTCTTC.